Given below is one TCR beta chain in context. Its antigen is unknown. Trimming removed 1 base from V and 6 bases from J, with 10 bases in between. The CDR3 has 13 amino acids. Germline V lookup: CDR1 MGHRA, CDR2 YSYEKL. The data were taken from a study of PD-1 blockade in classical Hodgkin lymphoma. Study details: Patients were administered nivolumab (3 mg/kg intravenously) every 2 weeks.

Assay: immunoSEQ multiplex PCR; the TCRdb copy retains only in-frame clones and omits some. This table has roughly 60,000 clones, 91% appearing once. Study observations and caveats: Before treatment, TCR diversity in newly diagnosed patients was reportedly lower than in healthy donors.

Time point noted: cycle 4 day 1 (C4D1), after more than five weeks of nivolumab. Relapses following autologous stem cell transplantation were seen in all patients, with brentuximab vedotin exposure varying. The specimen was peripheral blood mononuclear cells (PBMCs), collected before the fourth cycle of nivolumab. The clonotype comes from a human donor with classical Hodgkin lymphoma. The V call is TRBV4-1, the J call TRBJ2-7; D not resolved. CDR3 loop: CASSQAPQAEQYF. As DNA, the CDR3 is TGCGCCAGCAGCCAAGCCCCCCAGGCCGAGCAGTACTTC.